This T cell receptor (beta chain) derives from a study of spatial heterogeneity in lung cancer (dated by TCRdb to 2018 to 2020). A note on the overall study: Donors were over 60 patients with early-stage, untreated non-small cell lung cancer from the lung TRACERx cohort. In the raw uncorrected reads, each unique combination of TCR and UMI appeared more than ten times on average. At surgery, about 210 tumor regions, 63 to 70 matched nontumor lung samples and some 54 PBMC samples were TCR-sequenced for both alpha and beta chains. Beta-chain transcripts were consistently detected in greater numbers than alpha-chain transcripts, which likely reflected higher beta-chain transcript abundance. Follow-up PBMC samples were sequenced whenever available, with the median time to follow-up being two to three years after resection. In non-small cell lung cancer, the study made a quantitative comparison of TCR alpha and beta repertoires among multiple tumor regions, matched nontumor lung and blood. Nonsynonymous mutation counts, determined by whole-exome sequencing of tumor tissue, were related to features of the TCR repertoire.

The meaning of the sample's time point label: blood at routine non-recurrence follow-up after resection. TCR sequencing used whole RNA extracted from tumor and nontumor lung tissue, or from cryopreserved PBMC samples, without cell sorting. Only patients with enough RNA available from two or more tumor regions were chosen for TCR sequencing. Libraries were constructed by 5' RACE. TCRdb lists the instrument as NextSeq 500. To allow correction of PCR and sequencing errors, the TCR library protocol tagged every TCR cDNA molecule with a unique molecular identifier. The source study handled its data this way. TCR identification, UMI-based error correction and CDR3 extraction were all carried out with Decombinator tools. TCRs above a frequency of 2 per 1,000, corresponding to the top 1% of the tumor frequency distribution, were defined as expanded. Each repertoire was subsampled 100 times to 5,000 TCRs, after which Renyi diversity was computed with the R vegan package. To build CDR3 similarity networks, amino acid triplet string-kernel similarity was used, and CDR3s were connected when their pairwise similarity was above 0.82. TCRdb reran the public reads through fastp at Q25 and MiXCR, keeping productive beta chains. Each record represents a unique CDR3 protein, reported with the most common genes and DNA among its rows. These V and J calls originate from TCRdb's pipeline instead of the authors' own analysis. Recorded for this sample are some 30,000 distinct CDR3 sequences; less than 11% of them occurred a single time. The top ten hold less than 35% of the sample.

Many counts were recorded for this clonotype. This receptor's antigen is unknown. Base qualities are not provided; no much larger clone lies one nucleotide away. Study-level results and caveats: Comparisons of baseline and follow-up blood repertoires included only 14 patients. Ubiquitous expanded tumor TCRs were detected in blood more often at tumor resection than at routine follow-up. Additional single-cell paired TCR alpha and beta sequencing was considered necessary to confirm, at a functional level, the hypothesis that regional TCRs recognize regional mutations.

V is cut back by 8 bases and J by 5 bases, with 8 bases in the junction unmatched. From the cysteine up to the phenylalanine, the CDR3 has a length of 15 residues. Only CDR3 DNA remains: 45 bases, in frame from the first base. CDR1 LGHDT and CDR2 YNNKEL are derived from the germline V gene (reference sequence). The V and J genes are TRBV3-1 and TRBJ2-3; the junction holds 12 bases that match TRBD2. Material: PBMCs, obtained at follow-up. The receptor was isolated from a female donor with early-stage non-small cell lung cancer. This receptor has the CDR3 CASQLAGGNKDTQYF. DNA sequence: TGTGCCAGCCAACTAGCGGGGGGCAATAAAGATACGCAGTATTTT.